What follows are 10 T cell receptor beta chains derived from one specimen sequenced in a study of OX40 agonist ivuxolimab in advanced cancers. Some clones are missing from TCRdb's copy, which holds only in-frame ones; the method was immunoSEQ multiplex PCR. The repertoire includes 80,000 or so clones, around 87% of them detected once, and roughly 8% sits in the top ten. Here the sequenced sample was CD4+ or CD8+ T cells sorted from blood, taken in a trial of the OX40 agonist ivuxolimab. These receptors were taken from an adult with an advanced solid tumor such as melanoma, head and neck, liver or kidney cancer.

V and J are TRBV28 and TRBJ2-4, with 8 bases matching TRBD2. CDR1 is MDHEN, CDR2 SYDVKM, per germline. The CDR3 is made up of 13 amino acids. The V gene end was trimmed by 11 bases and the J gene end by 0 bases; junction bases not matched to a gene: 3. DNA of the CDR3: TGTGCCGCCGGGGGGGTAGCCAAAAACATTCAGTACTTC. Translating it yields CAAGGVAKNIQYF.

This sequence joins TRBV28 and TRBJ1-5, with D perhaps TRBD1 (6 bases). Germline V gene lookup returns CDR1 MDHEN and CDR2 SYDVKM. Between the trimmed V and J ends, which lost 2 bases and 9 bases, there was a span of 8 bases. CDR3 size: 12 residues. CDR3 coding DNA: TGTGCCAGCAGTTTAGGGGGCAGGCCCCAGCATTTT. Translating gives CASSLGGRPQHF. The full variable domain, with the rest looked up from reference TRBV28 and TRBJ1-5, is DVKVTQSSRYLVKRTGEKVFLECVQDMDHENMFWYRQDPGLGLRLIYFSYDVKMKEKGDIPEGYSVSREKKERFSLILESASTNQTSMYLCASSLGGRPQHFGDGTRLSIL.

This chain links TRBV28 with TRBJ2-7; no clear D. CDR1 and CDR2 (germline): MDHEN, SYDVKM. The CDR3 has 12 residues. Trimming shortened V by 7 bases and J by 2 bases, and 9 bases separated the two germline ends. The CDR3 protein is CASTAEAYEQYF. CDR3 DNA: TGTGCCAGCACGGCAGAAGCCTACGAGCAGTACTTC.

This clone was observed a few times. V usage is TRBV2 and J usage is TRBJ2-3; the D is unclear. Germline CDR1 is SNHLY and CDR2 is FYNNEI. The V gene lost 10 bases and the J gene lost 1 base, with 9 bases spanning the gap. The CDR3 covers 12 residues. The CDR3 spells CATTKGTDTQYF. In DNA, the CDR3 is TGTGCCACAACAAAGGGCACAGATACGCAGTATTTT.

This chain joins TRBV5-6 and TRBJ1-4, with TRBD1 matching 9 bases. The V segment lost 0 bases and the J segment 7 bases; nucleotides outside the gene matches: 7. The CDR3 contains 16 residues. Germline CDR1 and CDR2: SGHDT and YYEEEE. The CDR3 sequence: CASSLAEGDRAEKLFF. The CDR3 DNA is TGTGCCAGCAGCTTGGCCGAGGGGGACAGGGCTGAAAAACTGTTTTTT. Drawing the rest from reference TRBV5-6 and TRBJ1-4, the complete variable domain is DAGVTQSPTHLIKTRGQQVTLRCSPKSGHDTVSWYQQALGQGPQFIFQYYEEEERQRGNFPDRFSGHQFPNYSSELNVNALLLGDSALYLCASSLAEGDRAEKLFFGSGTQLSVL.

The chain links TRBV2 to TRBJ2-5; D is undetermined. CDR3 length equals 14 residues. Trimming stripped 7 bases from V and 1 base from J, with 13 bases between. Germline CDR1 is SNHLY and CDR2 is FYNNEI. CDR3 residues: CASMETEIQETQYF. The DNA for the CDR3 is TGTGCCAGCATGGAGACGGAGATCCAAGAGACCCAGTACTTC.

The J gene is TRBJ1-2, the V gene TRBV11-1; the D is unclear. CDR3 length: 16 amino acids. V was shortened by 5 bases and J by 7 bases, with 23 bases between the two germline ends. Germline V gene sequence: CDR1 SGHAT, CDR2 FQDESV (reference sequence). The CDR3 region has the DNA TGTGCCAGCAGCCTAAAACCCGGGGAGAGGGCCGGTGGCTACACCTTC. Translation: CASSLKPGERAGGYTF.

The chain has TRBV2 and TRBJ1-2, with D tentatively TRBD1 (6 bases). Looked up from germline, CDR1 is SNHLY and CDR2 is FYNNEI. V shed 5 bases and J shed 6 bases, with 10 bases lying between them. The CDR3 sequence is 12 residues long. This chain's CDR3 is CASSFYRDGYTF. DNA for the CDR3: TGTGCCAGCAGTTTTTACAGGGATGGCTACACCTTC.

The DNA of the CDR3 is TGTGCCAGCAGCCAAGAAGTAGCGGGAGGGTCGGAGACCCAGTACTTC. Its protein is CASSQEVAGGSETQYF. The rearrangement joins TRBV4-2 to TRBJ2-5; 11 nucleotides match TRBD2. V dropped 0 bases and J dropped 5; count of bases not matched to a gene: 5. The CDR3 runs to 16 residues. The germline gives CDR1 LGHNA, CDR2 YNFKEQ.

Concerning this clone itself: This same CDR3 is encoded by further DNA sequences in the sample. This sequence joins TRBV5-1 and TRBJ1-1; no clear D. This CDR3 is 15 amino acids long. CDR1 is SGHRS, CDR2 YFSETQ, per germline. Trimming removed 0 bases from V and 1 base from J, with 10 bases in between. DNA of the CDR3: TGCGCCAGCAGCTTGGACGGCAGACCGAACACTGAAGCTTTCTTT. This sequence encodes CASSLDGRPNTEAFF.